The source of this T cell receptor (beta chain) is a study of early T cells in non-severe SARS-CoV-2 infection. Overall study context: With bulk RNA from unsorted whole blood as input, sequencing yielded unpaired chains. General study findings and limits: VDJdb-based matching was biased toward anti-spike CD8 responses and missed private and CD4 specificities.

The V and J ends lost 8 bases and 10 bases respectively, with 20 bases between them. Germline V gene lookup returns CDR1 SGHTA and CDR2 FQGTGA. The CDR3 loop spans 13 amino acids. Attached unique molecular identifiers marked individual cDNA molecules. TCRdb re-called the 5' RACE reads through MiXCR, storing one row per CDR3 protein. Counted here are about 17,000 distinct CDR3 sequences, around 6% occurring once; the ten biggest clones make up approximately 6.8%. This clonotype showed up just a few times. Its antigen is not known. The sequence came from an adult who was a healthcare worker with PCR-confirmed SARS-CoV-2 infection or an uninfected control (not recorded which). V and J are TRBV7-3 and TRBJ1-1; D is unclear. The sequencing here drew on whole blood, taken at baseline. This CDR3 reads CASYRSGILGAFF. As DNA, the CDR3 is TGTGCCAGCTATCGTAGCGGAATTTTAGGAGCTTTCTTT.